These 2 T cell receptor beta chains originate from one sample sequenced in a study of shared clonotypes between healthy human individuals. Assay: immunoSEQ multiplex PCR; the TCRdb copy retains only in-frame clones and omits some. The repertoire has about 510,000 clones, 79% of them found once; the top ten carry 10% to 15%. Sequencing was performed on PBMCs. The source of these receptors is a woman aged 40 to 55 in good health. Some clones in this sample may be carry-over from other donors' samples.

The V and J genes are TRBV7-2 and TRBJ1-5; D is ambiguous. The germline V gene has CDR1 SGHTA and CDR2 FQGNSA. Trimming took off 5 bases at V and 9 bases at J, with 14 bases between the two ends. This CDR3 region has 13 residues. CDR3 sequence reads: CASSLDLNGPQHF. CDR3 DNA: TGTGCCAGCAGCCTGGACCTTAACGGGCCCCAGCATTTT. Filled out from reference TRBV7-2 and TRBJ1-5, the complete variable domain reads GAGVSQSPSNKVTEKGKDVELRCDPISGHTALYWYRQSLGQGLEFLIYFQGNSAPDKSGLPSDRFSAERTGGSVSTLTIQRTQQEDSAVYLCASSLDLNGPQHFGDGTRLSIL.

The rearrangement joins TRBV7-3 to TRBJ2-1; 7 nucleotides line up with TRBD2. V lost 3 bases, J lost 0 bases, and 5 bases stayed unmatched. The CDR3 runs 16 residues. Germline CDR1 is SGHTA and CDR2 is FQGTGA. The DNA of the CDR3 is TGTGCCAGCAGCTTTGCTAGCGGCAGCTCCTACAATGAGCAGTTCTTC. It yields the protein CASSFASGSSYNEQFF. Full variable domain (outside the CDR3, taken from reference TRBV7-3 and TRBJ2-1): GAGVSQTPSNKVTEKGKYVELRCDPISGHTALYWYRQSLGQGPEFLIYFQGTGAADDSGLPNDRFFAVRPEGSVSTLKIQRTERGDSAVYLCASSFASGSSYNEQFFGPGTRLTVL.